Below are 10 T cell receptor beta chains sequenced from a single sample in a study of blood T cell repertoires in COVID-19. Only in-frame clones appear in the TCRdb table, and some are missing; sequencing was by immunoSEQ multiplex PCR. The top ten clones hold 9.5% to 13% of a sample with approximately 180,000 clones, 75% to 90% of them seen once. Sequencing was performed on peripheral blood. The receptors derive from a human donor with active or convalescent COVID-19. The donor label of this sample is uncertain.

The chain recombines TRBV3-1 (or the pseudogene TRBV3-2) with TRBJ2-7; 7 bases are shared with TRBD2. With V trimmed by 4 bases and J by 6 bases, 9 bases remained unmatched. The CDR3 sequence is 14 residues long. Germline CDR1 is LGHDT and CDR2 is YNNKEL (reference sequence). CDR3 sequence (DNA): TGTGCCAGCAGCCGCTGGGAGGGAGTGGGCGAGCAGTACTTC. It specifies CASSRWEGVGEQYF.

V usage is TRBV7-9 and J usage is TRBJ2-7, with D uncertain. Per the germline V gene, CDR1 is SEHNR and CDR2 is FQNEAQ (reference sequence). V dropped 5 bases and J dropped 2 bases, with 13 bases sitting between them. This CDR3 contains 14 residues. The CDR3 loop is CASSPLGQTYEQYF. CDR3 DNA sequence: TGTGCCAGCAGCCCCCTTGGTCAGACCTACGAGCAGTACTTC.

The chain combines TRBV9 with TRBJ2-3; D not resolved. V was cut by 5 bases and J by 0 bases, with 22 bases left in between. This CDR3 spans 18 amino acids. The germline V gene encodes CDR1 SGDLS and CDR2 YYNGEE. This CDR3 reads CASSSSVAPKTSTDTQYF. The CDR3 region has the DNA TGTGCCAGCAGTAGCAGCGTTGCACCCAAGACTAGCACAGATACGCAGTATTTT.

CDR3 sequence: CASSPLSGVYEQYF. The CDR3 DNA reads TGTGCCAGCTCCCCCCTTAGCGGGGTATACGAGCAGTACTTC. The chain uses TRBV3-1 (or the pseudogene TRBV3-2) and TRBJ2-7; 8 nucleotides agree with TRBD2. Germline assignment: CDR1 LGHDT and CDR2 YNNKEL (reference sequence). The CDR3 has 14 amino acids. The junction had 10 bases not matched to a gene; V was cut back by 8 bases and J by 4 bases.

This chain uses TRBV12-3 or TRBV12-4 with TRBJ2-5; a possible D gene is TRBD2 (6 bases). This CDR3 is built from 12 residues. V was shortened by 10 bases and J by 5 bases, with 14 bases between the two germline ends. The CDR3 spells CANPRGWETQYF. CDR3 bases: TGTGCCAACCCCCGGGGGTGGGAGACCCAGTACTTC.

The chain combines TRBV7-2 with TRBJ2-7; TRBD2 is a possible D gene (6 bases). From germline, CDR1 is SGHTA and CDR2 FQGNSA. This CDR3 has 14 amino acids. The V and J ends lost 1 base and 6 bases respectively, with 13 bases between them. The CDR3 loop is CASSLEGLSLEQYF. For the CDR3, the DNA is TGTGCCAGCAGCTTAGAGGGACTCTCTCTCGAGCAGTACTTC.

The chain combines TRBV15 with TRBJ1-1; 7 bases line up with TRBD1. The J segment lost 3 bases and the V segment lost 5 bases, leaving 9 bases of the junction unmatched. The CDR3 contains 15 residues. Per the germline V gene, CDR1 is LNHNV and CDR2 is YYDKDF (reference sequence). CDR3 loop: CATSSGAGGYTEAFF. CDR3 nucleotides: TGTGCCACCAGCTCCGGGGCAGGGGGGTACACTGAAGCTTTCTTT.

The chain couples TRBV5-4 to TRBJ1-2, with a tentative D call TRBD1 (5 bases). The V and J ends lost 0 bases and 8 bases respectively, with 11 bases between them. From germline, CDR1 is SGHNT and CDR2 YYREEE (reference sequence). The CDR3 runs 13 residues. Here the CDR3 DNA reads TGTGCCAGCAGCTTGGATGGGGCTGGAGGCTACACCTTC. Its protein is CASSLDGAGGYTF.

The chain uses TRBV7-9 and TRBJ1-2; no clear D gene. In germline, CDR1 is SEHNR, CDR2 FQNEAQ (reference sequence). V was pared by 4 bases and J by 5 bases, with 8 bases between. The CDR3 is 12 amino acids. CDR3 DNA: TGTGCCAGCAGCTCCCCGGGTTATGGCTACACCTTC. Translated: CASSSPGYGYTF.

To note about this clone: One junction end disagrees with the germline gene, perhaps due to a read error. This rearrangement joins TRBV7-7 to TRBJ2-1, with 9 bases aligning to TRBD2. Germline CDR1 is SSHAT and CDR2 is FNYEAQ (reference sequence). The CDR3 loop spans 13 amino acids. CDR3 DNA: TGTGCTAGCAGTCTAGCGGGATTCAATGAGCAGTTCTTC. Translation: CASSLAGFNEQFF.